The 17 T cell receptor beta chains below all came from one sample that was sequenced in a study of blood T cell repertoires in COVID-19 (dated by TCRdb to 2020 to 2022). Receptors were amplified or captured by the immunoSEQ multiplex PCR assay. TCRdb obtained this table from immuneACCESS and retained in-frame rearrangements with V and J assigned. These tables miss some clones; where compared with another copy, unresolved V genes account for less than half of the shortfall, and the remainder is unexplained. Within this sample are about 51,000 clones, with around 88% of them counted one time only. Roughly 1.3% of the sample goes to the ten largest clones. The sequenced sample was peripheral blood. The receptors stem from a man in his 60s with acute or convalescent COVID-19.

The table lists this clone with a count of one. The chain employs TRBV18 and TRBJ1-6; 8 positions agree with TRBD1. The CDR3 contains 17 residues. Germline V gives CDR1 KGHSH, CDR2 LQKENI. The ends lost 6 bases at V and 0 bases at J; junction bases unmatched: 7. This CDR3 is CASSDRGLSSYNSPLHF. The DNA for the CDR3 is TGTGCCAGCTCTGACAGGGGTCTGAGCTCCTATAATTCACCCCTCCACTTT.

This rearrangement joins TRBV25-1 to TRBJ2-7, with 7 nucleotides matching TRBD2. The CDR3 extends over 14 amino acids. Germline V gene sequence: CDR1 MGHDK, CDR2 SYGVNS. The ends lost 6 bases at V and 2 bases at J; junction bases unmatched: 7. CDR3 sequence (DNA): TGTGCCAGCAGAGGCCAGCGGGGAGCCTACGAGCAGTACTTC. Protein sequence: CASRGQRGAYEQYF.

The chain joins TRBV6-2 or TRBV6-3 to TRBJ2-7; D is unresolved. The CDR3 covers 16 residues. In germline, CDR1 is MNHEY, CDR2 SVGEGT. V lost 0 bases and J 0 bases, leaving 12 bases between the germline ends. CDR3 residues: CASSYSEALSSYEQYF. CDR3 DNA sequence: TGTGCCAGCAGTTACTCGGAAGCGCTGAGCTCCTACGAGCAGTACTTC.

The rearrangement uses TRBV7-6 and TRBJ1-1; D unresolved. This CDR3 has 13 amino acids. From germline, CDR1 is SGHVS and CDR2 FNYEAQ. The ends were cut back, 2 bases at V and 1 base at J, with 5 bases in the middle. CDR3 coding DNA: TGTGCCAGCAGCTTAAACACGAACACTGAAGCTTTCTTT. It translates to CASSLNTNTEAFF.

V gene TRBV3-1 (or the pseudogene TRBV3-2) combines with J gene TRBJ2-2; TRBD2 matches at 14 bases. This CDR3 contains 16 residues. The germline V gene encodes CDR1 LGHDT and CDR2 YNNKEL (reference sequence). Unmatched junction bases numbered 5, after V lost 4 bases and J lost 7 bases. The CDR3 DNA sequence: TGTGCCAGCAGCCGGGGACTAGCGGGGGCTTTCGGGGAGCTGTTTTTT. It is translated as CASSRGLAGAFGELFF.

The gene calls are TRBV9 and TRBJ2-1; 13 bases map to TRBD2. V was pared by 0 bases and J by 9 bases, with 0 bases of the junction left unmatched. Germline CDR1 reads SGDLS; CDR2 reads YYNGEE. The CDR3 is 14 amino acids. CDR3 region: CASSVGTSGSEQFF. Written as DNA, the CDR3 is TGTGCCAGCAGCGTAGGGACTAGCGGGAGTGAGCAGTTCTTC.

This clone was counted a single time. The CDR3 coding sequence is TGTGCCAACACCGATTTAGGAACAGTCTCTGGGGCCAACGTCCTGACTTTC. Translated, it gives CANTDLGTVSGANVLTF. The genes are TRBV6-4 and TRBJ2-6; D gene unclear. This CDR3 contains 17 residues. The V end lost 10 bases, the J end lost 0 bases, and 19 bases lay between the germline ends. Germline V lookup: CDR1 MRHNA, CDR2 SNTAGT.

This clone was seen more than once but under ten times. The chain recombines TRBV29-1 with TRBJ2-2, with D possibly being TRBD2 (5 bases). The CDR3 extends over 12 amino acids. The germline V gene encodes CDR1 SQVTM and CDR2 ANQGSEA. V was clipped by 7 bases and J by 1 base, with 7 bases between them. In DNA, the CDR3 is TGCAGCGGGACTGAGAACACCGGGGAGCTGTTTTTT. This codes for CSGTENTGELFF.

Note on this clone: The junction and the germline gene differ at one end; a read error may be behind it. This chain uses TRBV25-1 with TRBJ2-3; TRBD2 aligns across 9 bases. The CDR3 runs 15 residues. CDR1 MGHDK and CDR2 SYGVNS come from the germline V gene. DNA for the CDR3: TGTGCCAGCAGTGAGATTAGCGGGAGCAAAGATACGCAGTATTTT. Residues: CASSEISGSKDTQYF.

The V call is TRBV5-1, the J call TRBJ2-3, with a possible D match to TRBD2 (6 bases). Germline V CDR1 and CDR2: SGHRS, YFSETQ. The CDR3 runs 14 residues. Trimming took 1 base from V and 6 from J, leaving 12 bases between them. The CDR3: CASSLSGDADTQYF. Written as DNA, the CDR3 is TGCGCCAGCAGCTTGTCGGGAGACGCGGATACGCAGTATTTT. Full variable domain (missing parts from reference TRBV5-1 and TRBJ2-3): KAGVTQTPRYLIKTRGQQVTLSCSPISGHRSVSWYQQTPGQGLQFLFEYFSETQRNKGNFPGRFSGRQFSNSRSEMNVSTLELGDSALYLCASSLSGDADTQYFGPGTRLTVL.

The table lists this clone with a count of one. Here the CDR3 reads CASSSDRGRVTGELFF. CDR3 in DNA: TGTGCCAGCAGCTCCGACAGGGGGCGCGTCACCGGGGAGCTGTTTTTT. The J gene is TRBJ2-2, the V gene TRBV5-4, with 10 nucleotides matching TRBD1. CDR1 and CDR2 (germline): SGHNT, YYREEE (reference sequence). Trimming took 3 bases from V and 4 from J; bases not matched to a gene: 6. The CDR3 has 16 residues. Full variable domain (missing parts from reference TRBV5-4 and TRBJ2-2): ETGVTQSPTHLIKTRGQQVTLRCSSQSGHNTVSWYQQALGQGPQFIFQYYREEENGRGNFPPRFSGLQFPNYSSELNVNALELDDSALYLCASSSDRGRVTGELFFGEGSRLTVL.

The chain employs TRBV25-1 and TRBJ2-5; possibly TRBD1 for D (6 bases). With 2 bases removed from V and 1 base from J, the gap between germline ends came to 11 bases. The CDR3 totals 15 residues. Germline loops: CDR1 MGHDK, CDR2 SYGVNS. The CDR3 reads CASSEGGRAQETQYF. As DNA, the CDR3 is TGTGCCAGCAGTGAAGGGGGCAGGGCCCAAGAGACCCAGTACTTC.

This clone was seen only a few times. This sequence joins TRBV5-8 and TRBJ1-5; tentative D call: TRBD1 (5 bases). The germline gives CDR1 SGHTS, CDR2 YDEGEE. V gave up 4 bases and J gave up 11 bases, with 13 bases separating them. The CDR3 totals 12 residues. The CDR3 DNA reads as TGTGCCAGCAGCCAGAATCGGGGGGCCCAGCATTTT. Translation: CASSQNRGAQHF. Combining the CDR3 with reference TRBV5-8 and TRBJ1-5 gives the whole variable domain EAGVTQSPTHLIKTRGQQATLRCSPISGHTSVYWYQQALGLGLQFLLWYDEGEERNRGNFPPRFSGRQFPNYSSELNVNALELEDSALYLCASSQNRGAQHFGDGTRLSIL.

The chain links TRBV7-8 to TRBJ1-2; the match to TRBD1 covers 10 bases. CDR1 SGHVS and CDR2 FQNEAQ come from the germline V gene. With V trimmed by 4 bases and J by 7 bases, 9 bases remained unmatched. The length of the CDR3 is 15 residues. The DNA of the CDR3 is TGTGCCAGCAGCTCGTACCGGGACAGGGGATCTGGCTACACCTTC. This gives the protein CASSSYRDRGSGYTF.

This clone occurred once. The DNA for the CDR3 is TGTGCCAGCAGCTTAGATCCGAGGTCCTACAATGAGCAGTTCTTC. Amino acids: CASSLDPRSYNEQFF. The gene calls are TRBV11-2 and TRBJ2-1; D call uncertain. V was shortened by 0 bases and J by 1 base, with 7 bases between the two germline ends. The V gene's germline CDR1 is SGHAT and CDR2 FQNNGV. This CDR3 contains 15 residues.

This clone showed up just a few times. The chain carries TRBV5-1 and TRBJ1-2; the match to TRBD1 covers 7 bases. This CDR3 contains 15 residues. Trimming took 3 bases from V and 0 from J; bases not matched to a gene: 5. Germline-derived CDR1 and CDR2 are SGHRS and YFSETQ. CDR3 coding DNA: TGCGCCAGCAGCTCAACAGGGGACCCTAACTATGGCTACACCTTC. This sequence encodes CASSSTGDPNYGYTF.

This clone showed up just once. This chain uses TRBV5-4 with TRBJ2-1; 12 bases align to TRBD2. This CDR3 is 15 amino acids long. J was trimmed by 9 bases and V by 4 bases; bases with no gene match: 8. Germline CDR1 and CDR2: SGHNT and YYREEE (reference sequence). The CDR3 reads CASSPSGGALGEQFF. In nucleotides, the CDR3 is TGTGCCAGCAGCCCTAGCGGGGGGGCCTTAGGTGAGCAGTTCTTC.